This TCR beta chain was identified during a study of OX40 agonist ivuxolimab in advanced cancers. Study overall: Hepatocellular carcinoma, melanoma, renal cell or head and neck cancer was diagnosed in the dose-escalation patients. Previous treatment with anti-PD-1, anti-PD-L1 or anti-CTLA-4 therapy was allowed; less than 45% had received some. Broader study findings: On average, CD8+ T cells had more expanded clones than CD4+. The 0.1-3.0 mg/kg partial responders had among the lowest clonal expansion.

As concerns this clone: Its antigen is undetermined.

Germline V gene data show CDR1 as SGHNT and CDR2 as YENEEA. The ends were cut back, 7 bases at V and 6 bases at J, with 16 bases in the middle. The CDR3 length is 14 residues. Sequencing used immunoSEQ multiplex PCR; TCRdb keeps in-frame clones, though not all of them. This sample has about 19,000 clones; less than 95% occur once, and the top ten carry approximately 49%. The V call is TRBV11-3, the J call TRBJ2-1; D not resolved. The sequencing here drew on CD4+ or CD8+ T cells sorted from blood, taken in a trial of the OX40 agonist ivuxolimab. The TCR was taken from an adult with an advanced solid tumor such as melanoma, head and neck, liver or kidney cancer. In nucleotides, the CDR3 is TGTGCCAGCACCGGTTGGGCTGATCGCAATGAGCAGTTCTTC. Protein product: CASTGWADRNEQFF.